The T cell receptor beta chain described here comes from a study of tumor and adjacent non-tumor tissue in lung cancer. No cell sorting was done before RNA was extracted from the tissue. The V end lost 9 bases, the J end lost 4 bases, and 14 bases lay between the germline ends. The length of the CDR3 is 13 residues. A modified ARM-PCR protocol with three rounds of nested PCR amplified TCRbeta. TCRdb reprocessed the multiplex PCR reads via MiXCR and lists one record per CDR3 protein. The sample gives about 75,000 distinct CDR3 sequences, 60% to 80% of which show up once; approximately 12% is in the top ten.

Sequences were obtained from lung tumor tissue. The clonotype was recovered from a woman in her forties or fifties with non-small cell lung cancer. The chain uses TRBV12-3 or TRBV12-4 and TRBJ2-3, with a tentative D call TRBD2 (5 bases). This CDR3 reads CASSIGNPDTQYF. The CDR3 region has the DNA TGTGCCAGTAGCATCGGGAATCCAGATACGCAGTATTTT.